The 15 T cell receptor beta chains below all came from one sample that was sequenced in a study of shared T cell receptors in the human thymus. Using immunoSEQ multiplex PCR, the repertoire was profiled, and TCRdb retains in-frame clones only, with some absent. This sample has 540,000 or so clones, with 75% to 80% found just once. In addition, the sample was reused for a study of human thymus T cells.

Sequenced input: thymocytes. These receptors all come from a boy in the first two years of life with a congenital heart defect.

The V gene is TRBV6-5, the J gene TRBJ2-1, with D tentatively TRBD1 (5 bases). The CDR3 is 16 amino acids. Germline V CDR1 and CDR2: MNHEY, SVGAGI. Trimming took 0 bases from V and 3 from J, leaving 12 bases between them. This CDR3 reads CASSYSMGHRYNEQFF. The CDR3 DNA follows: TGTGCCAGCAGTTACTCTATGGGGCACCGCTACAATGAGCAGTTCTTC.

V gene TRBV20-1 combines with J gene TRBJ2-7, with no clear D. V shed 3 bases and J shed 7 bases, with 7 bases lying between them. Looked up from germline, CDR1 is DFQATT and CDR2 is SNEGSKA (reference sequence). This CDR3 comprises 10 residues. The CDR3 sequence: CSASTGEQYF. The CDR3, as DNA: TGCAGTGCTAGCACCGGGGAGCAGTACTTC.

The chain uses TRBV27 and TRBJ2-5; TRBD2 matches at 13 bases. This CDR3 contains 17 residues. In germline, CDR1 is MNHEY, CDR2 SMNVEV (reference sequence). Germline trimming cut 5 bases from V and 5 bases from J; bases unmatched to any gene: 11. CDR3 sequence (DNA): TGTGCCAGCAGTCTCCACCGGACTAGCGGGAGTAGGGAGACCCAGTACTTC. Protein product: CASSLHRTSGSRETQYF.

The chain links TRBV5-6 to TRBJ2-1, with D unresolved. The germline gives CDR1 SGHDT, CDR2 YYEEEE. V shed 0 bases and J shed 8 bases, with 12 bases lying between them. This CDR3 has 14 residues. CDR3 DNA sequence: TGTGCCAGCAGCTTGGGGTCGGCTGAGGATGAGCAGTTCTTC. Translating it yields CASSLGSAEDEQFF.

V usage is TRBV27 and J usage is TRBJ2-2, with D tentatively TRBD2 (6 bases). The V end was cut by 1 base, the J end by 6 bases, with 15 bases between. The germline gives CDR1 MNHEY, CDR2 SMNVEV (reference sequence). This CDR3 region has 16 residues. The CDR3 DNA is TGTGCCAGCAGTTTATGGAGGGCCGGTAATGCCGGGGAGCTGTTTTTT. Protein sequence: CASSLWRAGNAGELFF.

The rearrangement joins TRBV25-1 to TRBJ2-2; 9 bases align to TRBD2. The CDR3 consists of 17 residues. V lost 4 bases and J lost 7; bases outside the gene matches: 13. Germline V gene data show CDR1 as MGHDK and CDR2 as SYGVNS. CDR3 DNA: TGTGCCAGCAGTGCCCCCAGCGGACTAGCGACAGGCGGGGAGCTGTTTTTT. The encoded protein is CASSAPSGLATGGELFF.

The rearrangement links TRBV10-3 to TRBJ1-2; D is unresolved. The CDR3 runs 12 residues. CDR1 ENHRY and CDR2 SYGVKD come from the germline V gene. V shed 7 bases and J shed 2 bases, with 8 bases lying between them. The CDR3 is CAIKGGNYGYTF. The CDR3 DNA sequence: TGTGCCATCAAGGGCGGGAACTATGGCTACACCTTC.

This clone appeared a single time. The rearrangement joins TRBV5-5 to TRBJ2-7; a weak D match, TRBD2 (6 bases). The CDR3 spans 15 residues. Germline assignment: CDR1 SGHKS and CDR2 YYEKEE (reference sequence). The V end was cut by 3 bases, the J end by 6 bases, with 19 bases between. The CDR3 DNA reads TGTGCCAGCAGCTCCAGCGGGCCCCTTAGGGGCGAGCAGTACTTC. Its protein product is CASSSSGPLRGEQYF.

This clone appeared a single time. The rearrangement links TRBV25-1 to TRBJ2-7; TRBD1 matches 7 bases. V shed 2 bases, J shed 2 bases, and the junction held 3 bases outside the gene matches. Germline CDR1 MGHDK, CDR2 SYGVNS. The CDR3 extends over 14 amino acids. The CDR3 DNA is TGTGCCAGCAGTGAAGGGACAGCTACCTACGAGCAGTACTTC. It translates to CASSEGTATYEQYF.

The CDR3 DNA reads TGTGCCAGCAGTTACTCCGGGGGCACAGATACGCAGTATTTT. Translating it yields CASSYSGGTDTQYF. The chain combines TRBV6-6 with TRBJ2-3, with D possibly TRBD2 on 5 matching bases. This CDR3 has 14 amino acids. V lost 0 bases and J lost 1, with 5 bases in between. Germline values: CDR1 MNHNY, CDR2 SVGAGI (reference sequence).

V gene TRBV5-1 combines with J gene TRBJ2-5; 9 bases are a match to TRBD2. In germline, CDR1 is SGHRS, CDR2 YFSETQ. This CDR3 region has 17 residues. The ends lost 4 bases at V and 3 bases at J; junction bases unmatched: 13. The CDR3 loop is CASSPHGLERGEETQYF. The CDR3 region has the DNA TGCGCCAGCAGCCCACACGGGTTGGAGCGGGGGGAAGAGACCCAGTACTTC.

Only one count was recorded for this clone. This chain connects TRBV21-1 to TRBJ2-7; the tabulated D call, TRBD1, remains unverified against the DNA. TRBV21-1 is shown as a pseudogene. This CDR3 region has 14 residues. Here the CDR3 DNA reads TGTGCCAGCAGAGTCAGGGTATCCTTCTACGAGCAGTACTTC. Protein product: CASRVRVSFYEQYF.

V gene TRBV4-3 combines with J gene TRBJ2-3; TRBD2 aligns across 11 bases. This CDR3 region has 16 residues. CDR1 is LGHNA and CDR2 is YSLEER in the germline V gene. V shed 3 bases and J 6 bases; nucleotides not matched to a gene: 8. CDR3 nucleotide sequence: TGCGCCAGCAGCCAGGGGACTAGCGGAGACCGGGATACGCAGTATTTT. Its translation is CASSQGTSGDRDTQYF.

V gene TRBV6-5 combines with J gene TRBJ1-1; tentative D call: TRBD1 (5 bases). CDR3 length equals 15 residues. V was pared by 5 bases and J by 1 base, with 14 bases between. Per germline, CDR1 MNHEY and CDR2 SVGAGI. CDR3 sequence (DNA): TGTGCCAGCAGTCGCCAGGGCCCTTGGAACACTGAAGCTTTCTTT. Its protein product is CASSRQGPWNTEAFF.

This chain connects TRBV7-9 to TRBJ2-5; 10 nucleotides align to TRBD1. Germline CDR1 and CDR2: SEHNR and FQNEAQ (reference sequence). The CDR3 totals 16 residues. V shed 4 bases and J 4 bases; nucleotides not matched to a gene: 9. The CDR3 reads CASSSWTGGGGETQYF. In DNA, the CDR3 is TGTGCCAGCAGCTCGTGGACAGGGGGTGGGGGAGAGACCCAGTACTTC.